This passage covers 32 T cell receptor beta chains from one sample sequenced in a study of blood T cell repertoires in COVID-19. Assay: immunoSEQ multiplex PCR; the TCRdb copy retains only in-frame clones and omits some. The table includes some 300,000 clones, 70% to 90% detected once. The sample taken for sequencing was peripheral blood. These TCRs come from a woman in her 30s who had recovered from COVID-19.

The rearrangement joins TRBV4-1 to TRBJ2-3, with D tentatively TRBD1 (5 bases). CDR3 length: 13 residues. The V gene's germline CDR1 is MGHRA and CDR2 YSYEKL. V was trimmed by 0 bases and J by 13 bases, leaving 14 bases between them. DNA for the CDR3: TGCGCCAGCAGCCAAGAACTTACAGCAGGGAAGTATTTT. This encodes CASSQELTAGKYF.

CDR3 region: CATSVQGSEQFF. In DNA form, the CDR3 reads TGTGCCACCAGTGTGCAGGGGAGTGAGCAGTTCTTC. The chain carries TRBV24-1 and TRBJ2-1, with a possible D match to TRBD1 (6 bases). Germline V gives CDR1 KGHDR, CDR2 SFDVKD. The CDR3 extends over 12 amino acids. Trimming stripped 5 bases from V and 9 bases from J, with 10 bases between.

This clone was found once. The rearrangement uses TRBV19 and TRBJ2-5; 7 nucleotides line up with TRBD2. The V segment lost 5 bases and the J segment 4 bases; nucleotides outside the gene matches: 7. CDR1 and CDR2 (germline): LNHDA, SQIVND (reference sequence). This CDR3 is built from 14 residues. The CDR3: CASSVRGGRETQYF. CDR3 nucleotide sequence: TGTGCCAGTAGTGTAAGGGGAGGGAGAGAGACCCAGTACTTC.

The chain joins TRBV7-9 to TRBJ2-5; 7 nucleotides line up with TRBD2. CDR3 size: 15 residues. Germline values: CDR1 SEHNR, CDR2 FQNEAQ (reference sequence). With V trimmed by 0 bases and J by 0 bases, 1 base remained unmatched. The CDR3 protein is CASSLAGGYQETQYF. CDR3 sequence (DNA): TGTGCCAGCAGCTTAGCGGGGGGGTACCAAGAGACCCAGTACTTC.

This clone appeared once. The gene calls are TRBV3-1 (or the pseudogene TRBV3-2) and TRBJ2-2, with 8 bases fitting TRBD1. The CDR3 has 18 amino acids. Germline lookup yields CDR1 LGHDT and CDR2 YNNKEL (reference sequence). V shed 4 bases and J 3 bases; nucleotides not matched to a gene: 13. For the CDR3, the DNA is TGTGCCAGCAGCCCATGGTTGGCAGGGGGCGCGTACACCGGGGAGCTGTTTTTT. Protein sequence: CASSPWLAGGAYTGELFF.

V and J are TRBV28 and TRBJ2-7; D is possibly TRBD2 (6 bases). The CDR3 covers 11 residues. Looked up from germline, CDR1 is MDHEN and CDR2 is SYDVKM. The germline V and J ends were trimmed by 6 bases and 4 bases, with 7 bases remaining between them. The CDR3 here is CASRSGYEQYF. CDR3 sequence (DNA): TGTGCCAGCAGGAGCGGGTACGAGCAGTACTTC.

The chain combines TRBV10-3 with TRBJ2-1; possible D gene TRBD1, 6 bases. Germline CDR1 is ENHRY and CDR2 is SYGVKD. The CDR3 spans 13 residues. V was shortened by 5 bases and J by 6 bases, with 11 bases between the two germline ends. The CDR3 nucleotides are TGTGCCATCAGTCAGGGGCCGCTCAATGAGCAGTTCTTC. It codes for CAISQGPLNEQFF.

The chain combines TRBV18 with TRBJ1-5, with TRBD1 identical over 9 bases. Looked up from germline, CDR1 is KGHSH and CDR2 is LQKENI. There are 16 residues in the CDR3. The trim removed 3 bases at V and 6 bases at J, leaving 9 bases unmatched. CDR3 loop: CASSPPGQGSGQPQHF. In DNA, the CDR3 is TGTGCCAGCTCACCCCCGGGACAGGGAAGCGGTCAGCCCCAGCATTTT.

The CDR3 DNA follows: TGTGCCAGCAGCTTAACTAGCGGGAACACCGGGGAGCTGTTTTTT. It specifies CASSLTSGNTGELFF. This sequence joins TRBV7-2 and TRBJ2-2; 8 bases align to TRBD2. The V gene's germline CDR1 is SGHTA and CDR2 FQGNSA. After removal of 2 bases from V and 1 base from J, the junction contained 0 bases not matched to a gene. This CDR3 is built from 15 residues. The full variable domain, in which reference TRBV7-2 and TRBJ2-2 provide the parts outside the CDR3, is GAGVSQSPSNKVTEKGKDVELRCDPISGHTALYWYRQSLGQGLEFLIYFQGNSAPDKSGLPSDRFSAERTGGSVSTLTIQRTQQEDSAVYLCASSLTSGNTGELFFGEGSRLTVL.

This clone was recorded once. The chain employs TRBV18 and TRBJ1-4; no clear D gene. The CDR3 has 15 amino acids. Trimming took 3 bases from V and 7 from J, leaving 15 bases between them. Germline CDR1 KGHSH, CDR2 LQKENI. CDR3 region: CASSPAVLRGEKLFF. CDR3 coding DNA: TGTGCCAGCTCACCTGCCGTATTACGGGGTGAAAAACTGTTTTTT.

V and J are TRBV5-5 and TRBJ2-5, with a possible D match to TRBD1 (5 bases). V lost 2 bases and J lost 5, with 13 bases in between. Germline CDR1 and CDR2: SGHKS and YYEKEE (reference sequence). The CDR3 runs 14 residues. CDR3 nucleotide sequence: TGTGCCAGCAGCTTCGGACACACCGGGGAGACCCAGTACTTC. It codes for CASSFGHTGETQYF.

The chain carries TRBV2 and TRBJ1-6; unclear D gene. Germline CDR1 and CDR2: SNHLY and FYNNEI. Trimming took 7 bases from V and 2 from J, leaving 3 bases between them. CDR3 length: 12 amino acids. The CDR3 reads CASTAYNSPLHF. The CDR3 DNA sequence: TGTGCCAGCACGGCCTATAATTCACCCCTCCACTTT.

This chain uses TRBV7-9 with TRBJ2-3; D is undetermined. Deletions cut 2 bases from V and 0 bases from J, with 9 bases between. Germline CDR1 reads SEHNR; CDR2 reads FQNEAQ (reference sequence). The CDR3 loop spans 15 amino acids. Here the CDR3 reads CASSLLRSSTDTQYF. The DNA for the CDR3 is TGTGCCAGCAGCTTACTGCGTTCTAGCACAGATACGCAGTATTTT.

The chain links TRBV28 to TRBJ2-1, with D possibly matching TRBD1 (6 bases). From germline, CDR1 is MDHEN and CDR2 SYDVKM. This CDR3 has 14 residues. V shed 3 bases and J shed 6 bases, with 12 bases lying between them. CDR3 sequence reads: CASSFDRRGNEQFF. The CDR3 DNA sequence: TGTGCCAGCAGTTTTGACAGGAGAGGCAATGAGCAGTTCTTC.

This sequence joins TRBV6-5 and TRBJ1-1; TRBD1 is a possible D gene (5 bases). V lost 2 bases and J lost 13, with 14 bases in between. The CDR3 loop spans 12 amino acids. Germline-derived CDR1 and CDR2 are MNHEY and SVGAGI. The CDR3 loop reads CASSYVRGLLFF. The DNA for the CDR3 is TGTGCCAGCAGTTACGTTAGGGGACTTCTTTTCTTT.

The chain couples TRBV5-1 to TRBJ2-5; 16 nucleotides agree with TRBD2. The CDR3 has 17 residues. Per the germline V gene, CDR1 is SGHRS and CDR2 is YFSETQ. J gave up 5 bases and V 5 bases, and 9 bases lay outside the gene matches. DNA for the CDR3: TGCGCCAGCAGTGTCGGGACTAGCGGGGGGGTAATGGAGACCCAGTACTTC. Protein product: CASSVGTSGGVMETQYF. The full variable domain, completed using reference TRBV5-1 and TRBJ2-5, is KAGVTQTPRYLIKTRGQQVTLSCSPISGHRSVSWYQQTPGQGLQFLFEYFSETQRNKGNFPGRFSGRQFSNSRSEMNVSTLELGDSALYLCASSVGTSGGVMETQYFGPGTRLLVL.

Written as DNA, the CDR3 is TGCGCCAGCAGTGCGGACAGGAACACTGAAGCTTTCTTT. It yields the protein CASSADRNTEAFF. This rearrangement joins TRBV5-1 to TRBJ1-1, with a possible D match to TRBD1 (6 bases). V lost 5 bases and J 1 base, leaving 9 bases between the germline ends. CDR3 length: 13 amino acids. Germline V gene sequence: CDR1 SGHRS, CDR2 YFSETQ.

The chain couples TRBV29-1 to TRBJ1-2; D gene ambiguous. From germline, CDR1 is SQVTM and CDR2 ANQGSEA. The CDR3 is made up of 13 amino acids. V lost 3 bases, J lost 4 bases, and 12 bases lay in between. CDR3 residues: CSVDYGVVYGYTF. The CDR3 DNA follows: TGCAGCGTTGACTACGGGGTCGTCTATGGCTACACCTTC.

In this sample, this clone turned up once. This chain links TRBV4-2 with TRBJ1-2, with 7 bases that match TRBD1. The germline V gene encodes CDR1 LGHNA and CDR2 YNFKEQ. This CDR3 has 13 residues. The trim removed 4 bases at V and 8 bases at J, leaving 7 bases unmatched. In DNA, the CDR3 is TGTGCCAGCAGCCCTGAGACAGGGCGCGGCTACACCTTC. Protein sequence: CASSPETGRGYTF.

The rearrangement joins TRBV27 to TRBJ2-1; TRBD2 matches at 8 bases. The V gene's germline CDR1 is MNHEY and CDR2 SMNVEV (reference sequence). The CDR3 contains 17 residues. Losses at the gene ends were 5 bases for V and 4 bases for J; bases not matched to a gene: 13. The CDR3 DNA sequence: TGTGCCAGCAGTCCCGGGACTAGTTCTGGGATGTACAATGAGCAGTTCTTC. Protein: CASSPGTSSGMYNEQFF.

In the case of this clone: An end of the junction does not agree with germline; a read error may underlie this. This rearrangement joins TRBV5-4 to TRBJ1-4; 8 bases match TRBD1. CDR1 is SGHNT and CDR2 is YYREEE in the germline V gene (reference sequence). The CDR3 loop spans 16 amino acids. The CDR3 DNA is TGTGCCAGCAGCAAAGGGGGACAGGCGACTAGTGAAAAACTGTTTTTT. It encodes CASSKGGQATSEKLFF. The full variable domain, rest sourced from reference TRBV5-4 and TRBJ1-4, is ETGVTQSPTHLIKTRGQQVTLRCSSQSGHNTVSWYQQALGQGPQFIFQYYREEENGRGNFPPRFSGLQFPNYSSELNVNALELDDSALYLCASSKGGQATSEKLFFGSGTQLSVL.

The rearrangement uses TRBV27 and TRBJ2-5; 11 bases agree with TRBD2. The J segment lost 2 bases and the V segment lost 6 bases, leaving 5 bases of the junction unmatched. The CDR3 is made up of 15 amino acids. The germline V gene encodes CDR1 MNHEY and CDR2 SMNVEV (reference sequence). CDR3 nucleotide sequence: TGTGCCAGCAGGAGCGTAGCGGGGGGGCAAGAGACCCAGTACTTC. This sequence encodes CASRSVAGGQETQYF.

V gene TRBV30 combines with J gene TRBJ2-7, with TRBD1 identical over 9 bases. The CDR3 is made up of 16 amino acids. Germline V gene lookup returns CDR1 GTSNPN and CDR2 SVGIG (reference sequence). J lost 0 bases, V lost 0 bases, and 6 bases had no gene match. In DNA form, the CDR3 reads TGTGCCTGGAGTGTTGGAGACAGGGGGGGCTCCTACGAGCAGTACTTC. Amino acid sequence: CAWSVGDRGGSYEQYF.

The chain combines TRBV5-1 with TRBJ1-1; possibly TRBD1 for D (6 bases). Germline CDR1 SGHRS, CDR2 YFSETQ. The CDR3 has 14 amino acids. V was clipped by 4 bases and J by 2 bases, with 12 bases between them. CDR3 sequence reads: CASSVQGPNTEAFF. The CDR3 DNA sequence: TGCGCCAGCAGCGTGCAGGGGCCCAACACTGAAGCTTTCTTT.

The sample holds one count of this clone. This sequence joins TRBV29-1 and TRBJ2-1, with unresolved D. The CDR3 sequence is 15 residues long. Trimming stripped 0 bases from V and 6 bases from J, with 15 bases between. The V gene's germline CDR1 is SQVTM and CDR2 ANQGSEA. The CDR3 protein is CSVEDATLGVNEQFF. CDR3 coding DNA: TGCAGCGTTGAAGATGCGACGCTAGGAGTCAATGAGCAGTTCTTC.

The chain uses TRBV3-1 (or the pseudogene TRBV3-2) and TRBJ1-1; unclear D gene. Trimming took 7 bases from V and 6 from J, leaving 18 bases between them. This CDR3 comprises 14 residues. From germline, CDR1 is LGHDT and CDR2 YNNKEL (reference sequence). CDR3 coding DNA: TGTGCCAGCACCCCAAGTAGAGGGTTCCCTGAAGCTTTCTTT. Its protein is CASTPSRGFPEAFF.

This chain connects TRBV18 to TRBJ1-2, with a weak D call TRBD1 (6 bases). Germline V CDR1 and CDR2: KGHSH, LQKENI. The CDR3 runs 18 residues. V lost 2 bases and J lost 4, with 23 bases in between. CDR3 in amino acids: CASSPNRAAHLSTYGYTF. The CDR3 DNA sequence: TGTGCCAGCTCACCAAACAGGGCGGCCCATTTAAGTACCTATGGCTACACCTTC.

The sample holds one count of this clone. The chain recombines TRBV21-1 with TRBJ2-1; TRBD1 reflects the table's D call only, with no check against the DNA. TRBV21-1 is marked as a pseudogene. The CDR3 sequence is 16 residues long. CDR3 bases: TGTGCCAGCAGCACGAGCGGGACAGGGGGTCACAATGAGCAGTTCTTC. Residues: CASSTSGTGGHNEQFF.

A word on this clone: At one of its ends the junction is not consistent with the germline gene, which may arise from a read error. The chain links TRBV28 to TRBJ1-1; 9 nucleotides agree with TRBD1. Germline CDR1 reads MDHEN; CDR2 reads SYDVKM. CDR3 length: 15 residues. CDR3 region: CASSFRGTGNAEAFF. DNA of the CDR3: TGTGCCAGCAGTTTCCGAGGGACAGGGAACGCTGAAGCTTTCTTT.

The chain uses TRBV3-1 (or the pseudogene TRBV3-2) and TRBJ1-3, with TRBD1 matching over 7 bases. The V segment lost 4 bases and the J segment 3 bases; nucleotides outside the gene matches: 9. The CDR3 extends over 16 amino acids. From germline, CDR1 is LGHDT and CDR2 YNNKEL (reference sequence). CDR3 coding DNA: TGTGCCAGCAGCCCCCCAGAGGGGGCGGGTGGAAACACCATATATTTT. Translated, it gives CASSPPEGAGGNTIYF.

This chain joins TRBV4-3 and TRBJ2-7, with 7 bases fitting TRBD1. The CDR3 sequence is 16 residues long. V shed 0 bases and J 2 bases; nucleotides not matched to a gene: 7. Germline assignment: CDR1 LGHNA and CDR2 YSLEER. The DNA for the CDR3 is TGCGCCAGCAGCCAAGACGGACAGGACCTTGCCTACGAGCAGTACTTC. This sequence encodes CASSQDGQDLAYEQYF.

The genes are TRBV28 and TRBJ1-1; 8 bases fit TRBD1. V gave up 4 bases and J gave up 1 base; unmatched junction bases: 2. The CDR3 has 14 residues. CDR1 MDHEN and CDR2 SYDVKM come from the germline V gene. The CDR3 DNA follows: TGTGCCAGCAGTTCCGGGACAGGGAACACTGAAGCTTTCTTT. This encodes CASSSGTGNTEAFF.